This T cell receptor (beta chain) was captured by sequencing in a study of T cells after yellow fever vaccination. General study points: Clones that expanded after primary vaccination mostly reappeared after the booster (96% CD4, 75% to 90% CD8).

V gave up 0 bases and J gave up 2 bases; unmatched junction bases: 3. Looked up from germline, CDR1 is SGHRS and CDR2 is YFSETQ. The CDR3 runs to 16 residues. MiXCR, applied by TCRdb to the 5' RACE reads, yields one record per CDR3 protein. The table has 250,000 to 350,000 distinct CDR3 sequences, around 6.8% seen once. About this clonotype itself: The antigen remains undetermined.

V is TRBV5-1 and J is TRBJ2-2, with 8 bases lining up with TRBD2. The origin of this receptor is a young man who received the YFV17D yellow fever vaccine. The sample consisted of PBMCs, taken 35 to 50 days after the first yellow fever vaccination. The CDR3 DNA sequence: TGCGCCAGCAGCTTGGCACTAGCGGTAAACACCGGGGAGCTGTTTTTT. It specifies CASSLALAVNTGELFF.